The 14 T cell receptor beta chains in this list originate from one sample, sequenced in a study of blood T cell repertoires in COVID-19. Using immunoSEQ multiplex PCR, the repertoire was profiled, and TCRdb retains in-frame clones only, with some absent. Among 55,000 to 75,000 clones, approximately 80% were seen once, and the ten largest hold roughly 30%. Sequencing was carried out using peripheral blood. The receptors were gathered from an older man with acute or convalescent COVID-19.

This clone was counted a few times. The V call is TRBV5-1, the J call TRBJ2-7; TRBD1 matches at 8 bases. V lost 4 bases to trimming and J lost 0 bases; unmatched junction nucleotides: 6. The CDR3 sequence is 15 residues long. CDR1 is SGHRS, CDR2 YFSETQ, per germline. The CDR3 is CASSVTGGSSYEQYF. The CDR3 DNA follows: TGCGCCAGCAGCGTCACAGGGGGGAGCTCCTACGAGCAGTACTTC.

The V call is TRBV5-5, the J call TRBJ2-3; D is undetermined. Germline CDR1 SGHKS, CDR2 YYEKEE (reference sequence). This CDR3 has 11 amino acids. Trimming took 4 bases from V and 2 from J, leaving 2 bases between them. The CDR3, as DNA: TGTGCCAGCAGCCACACAGATACGCAGTATTTT. Its translation is CASSHTDTQYF. Supplemented by reference TRBV5-5 and TRBJ2-3, the full variable domain reads DAGVTQSPTHLIKTRGQQVTLRCSPISGHKSVSWYQQVLGQGPQFIFQYYEKEERGRGNFPDRFSARQFPNYSSELNVNALLLGDSALYLCASSHTDTQYFGPGTRLTVL.

The chain links TRBV27 to TRBJ2-5; a possible D gene is TRBD2 (6 bases). The CDR3 is 15 residues long. V lost 5 bases to trimming and J lost 4 bases, with 17 bases between them. Germline-derived CDR1 and CDR2 are MNHEY and SMNVEV (reference sequence). CDR3 amino acids: CASSPSGTFSETQYF. Here the CDR3 DNA reads TGTGCCAGCAGTCCCTCCGGGACTTTCTCAGAGACCCAGTACTTC.

This chain links TRBV30 with TRBJ1-1; 8 bases fit TRBD1. Trimming removed 2 bases from V and 1 base from J; junction bases left unmatched: 6. This CDR3 has 15 amino acids. Germline CDR1 reads GTSNPN; CDR2 reads SVGIG (reference sequence). The CDR3 DNA follows: TGTGCCTGGAGTTCACTGGGACAGGCGAACACTGAAGCTTTCTTT. As protein: CAWSSLGQANTEAFF.

This rearrangement joins TRBV12-3 or TRBV12-4 to TRBJ1-1; perhaps TRBD1 as D (5 bases). Trimming stripped 5 bases from V and 4 bases from J, with 11 bases between. The CDR3 totals 13 residues. This chain's CDR3 is CASSTGPSTEAFF. The CDR3 bases are TGTGCCAGCAGTACAGGCCCATCCACTGAAGCTTTCTTT.

Regarding this clone: The junction departs from germline at one end; a sequencing error may be responsible. Other DNA sequences of this sample code for an identical CDR3. The V and J genes are TRBV28 and TRBJ1-2, with 8 bases fitting TRBD1. Looked up from germline, CDR1 is MDHEN and CDR2 is SYDVKM. The CDR3 covers 15 residues. CDR3 sequence (DNA): TGTGCCAGCAGTCAAGGGACAGGAGGAATGAATGGCTACACTTTC. Its translation: CASSQGTGGMNGYTF.

The genes are TRBV18 and TRBJ1-3; D unclear. The germline CDR1 and CDR2 sequences are KGHSH and LQKENI. This CDR3 is built from 15 residues. With 3 bases removed from V and 4 bases from J, the gap between germline ends came to 13 bases. CDR3 sequence reads: CASSPYSVEGNTIYF. The CDR3 DNA sequence: TGTGCCAGCTCACCCTATTCGGTGGAGGGAAACACCATATATTTT.

This clone was observed once. The chain uses TRBV5-1 and TRBJ2-2; D is unclear. This CDR3 has 13 amino acids. Looked up from germline, CDR1 is SGHRS and CDR2 is YFSETQ. V lost 0 bases and J 4 bases, leaving 4 bases between the germline ends. CDR3 sequence reads: CASSLDSTGELFF. The CDR3 bases are TGCGCCAGCAGCTTGGATAGCACCGGGGAGCTGTTTTTT.

V and J are TRBV6-5 and TRBJ2-6; no reliable D call. The V end lost 5 bases, the J end lost 0 bases, and 5 bases lay between the germline ends. The germline gives CDR1 MNHEY, CDR2 SVGAGI. The CDR3 has 14 residues. CDR3 amino acids: CASSLYSGANVLTF. Written as DNA, the CDR3 is TGTGCCAGCAGTCTTTACTCTGGGGCCAACGTCCTGACTTTC.

The chain has TRBV6-5 and TRBJ2-2; D is perhaps TRBD2 (5 bases). Germline assignment: CDR1 MNHEY and CDR2 SVGAGI. There are 12 residues in the CDR3. Trimming stripped 11 bases from V and 6 bases from J, with 13 bases between. The CDR3: CAGNLAPGELFF. In DNA form, the CDR3 reads TGTGCCGGCAACTTAGCGCCCGGGGAGCTGTTTTTT.

This rearrangement joins TRBV7-8 to TRBJ2-5; D gene ambiguous. This CDR3 comprises 14 residues. Germline V gene lookup returns CDR1 SGHVS and CDR2 FQNEAQ. The V end was cut by 1 base, the J end by 2 bases, with 8 bases between. CDR3 sequence: CASSLETVQETQYF. For the CDR3, the DNA is TGTGCCAGCAGCTTAGAGACTGTTCAAGAGACCCAGTACTTC. Full variable domain (missing parts from reference TRBV7-8 and TRBJ2-5): GAGVSQSPRYKVAKRGQDVALRCDPISGHVSLFWYQQALGQGPEFLTYFQNEAQLDKSGLPSDRFFAERPEGSVSTLKIQRTQQEDSAVYLCASSLETVQETQYFGPGTRLLVL.

The chain uses TRBV30 and TRBJ2-1; TRBD2 aligns across 9 bases. CDR1 and CDR2 (germline): GTSNPN, SVGIG (reference sequence). The CDR3 length is 14 residues. The V and J ends lost 3 bases and 7 bases, in that order; junction bases with no gene match: 7. This CDR3 is CAWRRASGDNEQFF. In nucleotides, the CDR3 is TGTGCCTGGAGGAGGGCTAGCGGGGATAATGAGCAGTTCTTC. The full variable domain, with the rest looked up from reference TRBV30 and TRBJ2-1, is SQTIHQWPATLVQPVGSPLSLECTVEGTSNPNLYWYRQAAGRGLQLLFYSVGIGQISSEVPQNLSASRPQDRQFILSSKKLLLSDSGFYLCAWRRASGDNEQFFGPGTRLTVL.

In its sample, this clone was seen a few times. This same CDR3 is encoded by further DNA sequences in the sample. The V gene is TRBV6-2 or TRBV6-3, the J gene TRBJ2-5; a weak D match, TRBD1 (5 bases). Per the germline V gene, CDR1 is MNHEY and CDR2 is SVGEGT. The CDR3 length is 15 residues. Trimming cost V 2 bases and J 2 bases, with 12 bases left between them. DNA for the CDR3: TGTGCCAGCAGTTACCTTGGCCAGGGACAAGAGACCCAGTACTTC. Protein: CASSYLGQGQETQYF.

The chain uses TRBV4-3 and TRBJ2-2, with TRBD2 matching 8 bases. Trimming at V came to 4 bases and at J to 0 bases, leaving 10 bases not matched to a gene. The CDR3 covers 18 residues. Germline V gene data show CDR1 as LGHNA and CDR2 as YSLEER. CDR3 amino acids: CASSRALSGAANTGELFF. CDR3 coding DNA: TGCGCCAGCAGCCGCGCACTTAGCGGGGCCGCGAACACCGGGGAGCTGTTTTTT.